Listed below are T cell receptor beta chains from one sample, sequenced in a study of cytomegalovirus exposure and HLA in healthy donors. Repertoires were generated with immunoSEQ multiplex PCR, while TCRdb's copy carries only in-frame clones and drops some. Of some 110,000 clones in the sample, around 78% are singletons; the top ten hold just under 2%. The source material was PBMCs. The receptors were sampled from a man in his fifties or sixties in good health and CMV-seronegative. CDR3s include the opening cysteine and the closing phenylalanine or tryptophan. Each record gives: CDR3 protein, CDR3 DNA, clone size, V gene, J gene, D gene. D genes are given only for firm matches. Only some rows state a clone size, as once, few, many or a class for expanded clones.

CASHRGSNQPQHF	TGTGCCAGCCACAGGGGATCGAATCAGCCCCAGCATTTT	.	TRBV28	TRBJ1-5	TRBD1
CASSPLADSPLHF	TGTGCCAGCTCACCACTCGCGGATTCACCCCTCCACTTT	.	TRBV18	TRBJ1-6	.
CSVELGSGTNYGYTF	TGCAGCGTTGAATTGGGTTCAGGGACTAACTATGGCTACACCTTC	.	TRBV29-1	TRBJ1-2	.
CASSESGATRGYTF	TGTGCCAGCAGTGAATCAGGGGCAACTCGAGGCTACACCTTC	.	TRBV6-1	TRBJ1-2	.
CASNLSPRAGEEKLFF	TGTGCCAGCAACCTTAGCCCCCGGGCGGGTGAGGAAAAACTGTTTTTT	.	TRBV7-2	TRBJ1-4	.
CASSFDSLQETQYF	TGTGCCAGCAGCTTCGACAGTCTCCAAGAGACCCAGTACTTC	.	TRBV7-3	TRBJ2-5	.
CASSASSTGQTVERYF	TGTGCCAGCAGCGCGTCCTCTACAGGGCAAACGGTCGAGCGGTACTTC	.	TRBV9	TRBJ2-7	.
CASSLAFGTEETQYF	TGCGCCAGCAGCTTGGCGTTCGGGACAGAAGAGACCCAGTACTTC	.	TRBV5-1	TRBJ2-5	TRBD1
CSAGHNEQFF	TGCAGTGCTGGGCACAATGAGCAGTTCTTC	.	TRBV20-1	TRBJ2-1	.
CASLRENTEAFF	TGTGCCAGCCTGCGGGAGAACACTGAAGCTTTCTTT	few	TRBV2	TRBJ1-1	.
CASSLGQKGETQYF	TGTGCCAGCAGTTTAGGACAAAAAGGGGAGACCCAGTACTTC	once	TRBV28	TRBJ2-5	.
CASSLDSGGNTDTQYF	TGCGCCAGCAGCTTGGATAGCGGGGGCAACACAGATACGCAGTATTTT	.	TRBV5-1	TRBJ2-3	TRBD2
CASRGQGAYSGANVLTF	TGTGCCAGCAGGGGACAGGGGGCGTACTCTGGGGCCAACGTCCTGACTTTC	.	TRBV28	TRBJ2-6	TRBD1
CAWSADRGVYEQYF	TGTGCCTGGAGTGCTGACAGGGGAGTCTACGAGCAGTACTTC	.	TRBV30	TRBJ2-7	TRBD1
CASSKPGYSNQPQHF	TGTGCCAGCAGTAAACCCGGGTATAGCAATCAGCCCCAGCATTTT	few	TRBV4-2	TRBJ1-5	.
CSGGLVDGYTF	TGCAGCGGCGGTCTCGTTGATGGCTACACCTTC	.	TRBV29-1	TRBJ1-2	.
CASSLGRGEAFF	TGTGCCAGTAGCTTGGGGCGGGGCGAAGCTTTCTTT	.	TRBV5-6	TRBJ1-1	.
CATSRERGAGGELFF	TGTGCCACCAGCAGAGAACGGGGGGCGGGCGGGGAGCTGTTTTTT	.	TRBV15	TRBJ2-2	.
CASSLSGTELDTQYF	TGCGCCAGCAGCTTGTCCGGGACAGAATTGGATACGCAGTATTTT	.	TRBV5-1	TRBJ2-3	TRBD1
CASSLGGTGTGNTIYF	TGCGCCAGCAGCTTGGGTGGGACAGGGACAGGAAACACCATATATTTT	.	TRBV5-1	TRBJ1-3	TRBD1
CASSASGEYGYTF	TGTGCCAGTAGTGCCTCAGGGGAGTATGGCTACACCTTC	.	TRBV19	TRBJ1-2	.
CASSPVVNYGYTF	TGTGCCAGCAGTCCAGTGGTTAACTATGGCTACACCTTC	.	TRBV6-5	TRBJ1-2	.
CASSLMTEGEQYF	TGTGCCAGCAGCTTAATGACGGAGGGTGAGCAGTACTTC	.	TRBV7-2	TRBJ2-7	.
CASSSLTRREQFF	TGTGCCAGCAGCTCCTTGACTAGGCGAGAGCAGTTCTTC	.	TRBV11-2	TRBJ2-1	.
CASQPQDRAPGELFF	TGTGCCAGCCAACCCCAGGACAGGGCCCCCGGGGAGCTGTTTTTT	.	TRBV6-8	TRBJ2-2	TRBD1